These T cell receptor beta chains were read from a single sample in a study of cytomegalovirus exposure and HLA in healthy donors. TCRdb keeps only in-frame clones here, not all; method: immunoSEQ multiplex PCR. Among approximately 95,000 clones listed, around 81% were seen once. The specimen was PBMCs. All receptors come from a woman in her sixties or seventies in good health and CMV-seropositive. Each CDR3 is given with its conserved first and last residue. The order of the fields is V gene, D gene, J gene, clone size, CDR3 protein, CDR3 DNA. A D gene is named only where the DNA matches it firmly. Where a row states a size, it is once, few, many or the class of an expanded clone; other rows omit it.

V gene: TRBV7-2; D gene: -; J gene: TRBJ2-3; clone size: -; CDR3 protein: CASSLLGTDTQYF; CDR3 DNA: TGTGCCAGCAGCTTACTAGGCACAGATACGCAGTATTTT
V gene: TRBV27; D gene: TRBD1; J gene: TRBJ1-5; clone size: -; CDR3 protein: CASSFYTGGNQPQHF; CDR3 DNA: TGTGCCAGCAGTTTTTATACAGGGGGCAATCAGCCCCAGCATTTT
V gene: TRBV2; D gene: -; J gene: TRBJ2-1; clone size: -; CDR3 protein: CATLSGYNEQFF; CDR3 DNA: TGTGCCACACTCTCAGGGTACAATGAGCAGTTCTTC
V gene: TRBV2; D gene: TRBD1; J gene: TRBJ2-5; clone size: -; CDR3 protein: CASSAGGETQYF; CDR3 DNA: TGTGCCAGCAGTGCAGGGGGAGAGACCCAGTACTTC
V gene: TRBV18; D gene: -; J gene: TRBJ1-3; clone size: -; CDR3 protein: CASSPPGHANRVSGNTIYF; CDR3 DNA: TGTGCCAGCTCACCCCCGGGACACGCGAACCGGGTTTCTGGAAACACCATATATTTT
V gene: TRBV5-5; D gene: -; J gene: TRBJ1-1; clone size: -; CDR3 protein: CASSLSGLMNTEAFF; CDR3 DNA: TGTGCCAGCAGCTTGTCAGGGTTAATGAACACTGAAGCTTTCTTT
V gene: TRBV6-9; D gene: TRBD2; J gene: TRBJ2-5; clone size: -; CDR3 protein: CASSYRSGTSGKVGQETQYF; CDR3 DNA: TGTGCCAGCAGTTACAGATCCGGGACTAGCGGGAAGGTGGGCCAAGAGACCCAGTACTTC
V gene: TRBV1; D gene: -; J gene: TRBJ2-7; clone size: -; CDR3 protein: CTSSQEGLAVNYEQYF; CDR3 DNA: TGCACCAGCAGCCAAGAAGGACTAGCGGTAAATTACGAGCAGTACTTC
V gene: TRBV27; D gene: TRBD1; J gene: TRBJ1-6; clone size: -; CDR3 protein: CASRFWDRGLSYNSPLHF; CDR3 DNA: TGTGCCAGCAGGTTCTGGGACAGGGGGCTATCCTATAATTCACCCCTCCACTTT
V gene: TRBV19; D gene: -; J gene: TRBJ2-7; clone size: -; CDR3 protein: CATALGGMDYEQYF; CDR3 DNA: TGTGCCACCGCCCTAGGCGGGATGGACTACGAGCAGTACTTC
V gene: TRBV30; D gene: -; J gene: TRBJ2-7; clone size: -; CDR3 protein: CAWDRYRVPYEQYF; CDR3 DNA: TGTGCCTGGGACCGATACAGGGTTCCCTACGAGCAGTACTTC
V gene: TRBV19; D gene: TRBD1; J gene: TRBJ1-1; clone size: -; CDR3 protein: CATGQGTNTEAFF; CDR3 DNA: TGTGCCACTGGACAGGGGACGAACACTGAAGCTTTCTTT
V gene: TRBV9; D gene: TRBD1; J gene: TRBJ1-2; clone size: -; CDR3 protein: CASSVEGTGVHGYTF; CDR3 DNA: TGTGCCAGCAGCGTAGAAGGGACAGGGGTCCATGGCTACACCTTC
V gene: TRBV30; D gene: TRBD1; J gene: TRBJ1-2; clone size: -; CDR3 protein: CAWTLEGASANYGYTF; CDR3 DNA: TGTGCCTGGACCCTGGAGGGGGCCTCAGCTAACTATGGCTACACCTTC
V gene: TRBV19; D gene: TRBD1; J gene: TRBJ1-4; clone size: -; CDR3 protein: CASSPGTGGKLFF; CDR3 DNA: TGTGCCAGTAGTCCCGGAACAGGGGGAAAACTGTTTTTT
V gene: TRBV6-4; D gene: -; J gene: TRBJ2-2; clone size: -; CDR3 protein: CASSETDTGELFF; CDR3 DNA: TGTGCCAGCAGTGAGACAGACACCGGGGAGCTGTTTTTT
V gene: TRBV30; D gene: TRBD1; J gene: TRBJ1-3; clone size: few; CDR3 protein: CAWSRQGGGNTIYF; CDR3 DNA: TGTGCCTGGAGTCGACAGGGAGGTGGAAACACCATATATTTT
V gene: TRBV30; D gene: TRBD1; J gene: TRBJ2-7; clone size: few; CDR3 protein: CAWSYETGPAYEQYF; CDR3 DNA: TGTGCCTGGAGCTATGAGACAGGGCCAGCCTACGAGCAGTACTTC
V gene: TRBV7-8; D gene: TRBD2; J gene: TRBJ2-7; clone size: -; CDR3 protein: CASSSGGGLRYEQYF; CDR3 DNA: TGTGCCAGCAGCTCCGGGGGGGGGCTACGATACGAGCAGTACTTC
V gene: TRBV19; D gene: TRBD2; J gene: TRBJ2-1; clone size: -; CDR3 protein: CASSIKYGLAGAVEQFF; CDR3 DNA: TGTGCCAGTAGTATAAAGTACGGACTAGCGGGAGCTGTTGAGCAGTTCTTC
V gene: TRBV19; D gene: -; J gene: TRBJ1-1; clone size: once; CDR3 protein: CASSKQGIGDTEAFF; CDR3 DNA: TGTGCCAGTAGCAAACAGGGAATAGGGGACACTGAAGCTTTCTTT
V gene: TRBV19; D gene: TRBD1; J gene: TRBJ1-1; clone size: few; CDR3 protein: CASTVTGGADAFF; CDR3 DNA: TGTGCCAGTACTGTGACAGGGGGCGCCGACGCTTTCTTT
V gene: TRBV27; D gene: TRBD1; J gene: TRBJ1-4; clone size: once; CDR3 protein: CASSDRGSGEKLFF; CDR3 DNA: TGTGCCAGCTCCGACAGGGGGAGTGGTGAAAAACTGTTTTTT
V gene: TRBV7-3; D gene: TRBD1; J gene: TRBJ2-1; clone size: -; CDR3 protein: CASSLFPQGAKYNEQFF; CDR3 DNA: TGTGCCAGCAGCCTGTTCCCCCAGGGGGCCAAGTACAATGAGCAGTTCTTC
V gene: TRBV4-3; D gene: TRBD1; J gene: TRBJ2-7; clone size: -; CDR3 protein: CASSPGTGLYEQYF; CDR3 DNA: TGCGCCAGCAGCCCGGGGACAGGTCTCTACGAGCAGTACTTC
V gene: TRBV5-5; D gene: -; J gene: TRBJ1-3; clone size: -; CDR3 protein: CASSLAQGPGNTIYF; CDR3 DNA: TGTGCCAGCAGCTTGGCTCAGGGGCCTGGAAACACCATATATTTT
V gene: TRBV25-1; D gene: TRBD1; J gene: TRBJ1-3; clone size: -; CDR3 protein: CASTKGGTVGNTIYF; CDR3 DNA: TGTGCCAGCACCAAGGGCGGGACAGTCGGAAACACCATATATTTT
V gene: TRBV23-1; D gene: -; J gene: TRBJ2-6; clone size: -; CDR3 protein: CASSQVDCSGANVLTF; CDR3 DNA: TGCGCCAGCAGTCAAGTCGACTGCTCTGGGGCCAACGTCCTGACTTTC
V gene: TRBV4-3; D gene: -; J gene: TRBJ1-2; clone size: -; CDR3 protein: CASSQDRLNYGYTF; CDR3 DNA: TGCGCCAGCAGCCAAGACAGGCTGAACTATGGCTACACCTTC
V gene: TRBV6-1; D gene: -; J gene: TRBJ1-1; clone size: -; CDR3 protein: CASSEAGGSTEDTEAFF; CDR3 DNA: TGTGCCAGCAGTGAAGCGGGAGGGAGTACAGAGGACACTGAAGCTTTCTTT
V gene: TRBV27; D gene: -; J gene: TRBJ2-2; clone size: -; CDR3 protein: CASSLVSANTGELFF; CDR3 DNA: TGTGCCAGCAGTTTAGTGTCTGCGAACACCGGGGAGCTGTTTTTT
V gene: TRBV4-2; D gene: -; J gene: TRBJ2-7; clone size: -; CDR3 protein: CASSLQQGRDYEQYF; CDR3 DNA: TGTGCCAGCAGCCTACAACAGGGGCGGGACTACGAGCAGTACTTC
V gene: TRBV5-1; D gene: -; J gene: TRBJ1-1; clone size: -; CDR3 protein: CASSLEAGGLPEAFF; CDR3 DNA: TGCGCCAGCAGCTTGGAGGCCGGAGGGCTACCCGAAGCTTTCTTT
V gene: TRBV28; D gene: TRBD1; J gene: TRBJ2-6; clone size: few; CDR3 protein: CASIAGQGIWTSGANVLTF; CDR3 DNA: TGTGCCAGCATCGCGGGACAGGGAATTTGGACCTCTGGGGCCAACGTCCTGACTTTC
V gene: TRBV7-2; D gene: -; J gene: TRBJ1-5; clone size: once; CDR3 protein: CASSFPGHNQPQHF; CDR3 DNA: TGTGCCAGCAGCTTCCCAGGGCACAATCAGCCCCAGCATTTT
V gene: TRBV7-2; D gene: TRBD2; J gene: TRBJ2-1; clone size: -; CDR3 protein: CASSPSGSSYNEQFF; CDR3 DNA: TGTGCCAGCAGTCCTAGCGGGAGTTCCTACAATGAGCAGTTCTTC
V gene: TRBV28; D gene: -; J gene: TRBJ1-1; clone size: -; CDR3 protein: CASRASDRLNTEAFF; CDR3 DNA: TGTGCCAGCAGGGCTTCGGACAGATTGAACACTGAAGCTTTCTTT
V gene: TRBV6-4; D gene: TRBD2; J gene: TRBJ2-7; clone size: -; CDR3 protein: CASTSNLREFSYEQYF; CDR3 DNA: TGTGCCAGCACCTCAAATCTGCGGGAGTTTTCCTACGAGCAGTACTTC
V gene: TRBV27; D gene: -; J gene: TRBJ1-2; clone size: -; CDR3 protein: CASSSTGLAGYTF; CDR3 DNA: TGTGCCAGCAGTTCTACAGGGCTCGCTGGCTACACCTTC
V gene: TRBV7-9; D gene: TRBD1; J gene: TRBJ2-2; clone size: -; CDR3 protein: CASSFDRGLGTGELFF; CDR3 DNA: TGTGCCAGCAGTTTTGACAGGGGGCTGGGCACCGGGGAGCTGTTTTTT
V gene: TRBV5-4; D gene: -; J gene: TRBJ1-2; clone size: -; CDR3 protein: CASSSGGQTANYGYTF; CDR3 DNA: TGTGCCAGCAGCTCGGGAGGACAGACTGCTAACTATGGCTACACCTTC
V gene: TRBV20-1; D gene: -; J gene: TRBJ2-3; clone size: -; CDR3 protein: CSAEGADTQYF; CDR3 DNA: TGCAGTGCCGAGGGGGCAGATACGCAGTATTTT
V gene: TRBV5-4; D gene: TRBD1; J gene: TRBJ1-2; clone size: -; CDR3 protein: CASSLAGGYGYTF; CDR3 DNA: TGTGCCAGCAGCTTGGCAGGGGGGTATGGCTACACCTTC
V gene: TRBV9; D gene: TRBD2; J gene: TRBJ2-2; clone size: -; CDR3 protein: CASSPGLAGGSTGELFF; CDR3 DNA: TGTGCCAGCAGCCCCGGACTAGCGGGAGGGAGCACCGGGGAGCTGTTTTTT
V gene: TRBV29-1; D gene: TRBD2; J gene: TRBJ2-1; clone size: -; CDR3 protein: CSAGLAGGPGDEQFF; CDR3 DNA: TGCAGCGCCGGGCTAGCGGGAGGGCCAGGGGATGAGCAGTTCTTC
V gene: TRBV7-7; D gene: TRBD2; J gene: TRBJ2-5; clone size: -; CDR3 protein: CASSPTTSGRAQTQYF; CDR3 DNA: TGTGCTAGCAGCCCTACTACTAGCGGGAGGGCCCAGACCCAGTACTTC
V gene: TRBV6-4; D gene: TRBD2; J gene: TRBJ2-7; clone size: -; CDR3 protein: CASSDGASGSDEQYF; CDR3 DNA: TGTGCCAGCAGTGACGGGGCTAGCGGGAGTGACGAGCAGTACTTC
V gene: TRBV6-5; D gene: TRBD1; J gene: TRBJ2-7; clone size: -; CDR3 protein: CASSSRTGLYEQYF; CDR3 DNA: TGTGCCAGCAGTTCAAGGACAGGGCTCTACGAGCAGTACTTC
V gene: TRBV6-6; D gene: -; J gene: TRBJ1-5; clone size: few; CDR3 protein: CACQGRGNQPQHF; CDR3 DNA: TGTGCCTGTCAGGGACGGGGGAATCAGCCCCAGCATTTT
V gene: TRBV7-9; D gene: -; J gene: TRBJ2-1; clone size: -; CDR3 protein: CASSLAGGDNEQFF; CDR3 DNA: TGTGCCAGCAGCTTAGCTGGGGGCGACAATGAGCAGTTCTTC
V gene: TRBV18; D gene: TRBD1; J gene: TRBJ2-5; clone size: once; CDR3 protein: CASSKAGTGSFGETQYF; CDR3 DNA: TGTGCCAGCTCGAAAGCTGGGACAGGGAGTTTTGGCGAGACCCAGTACTTC
V gene: TRBV5-1; D gene: -; J gene: TRBJ2-5; clone size: -; CDR3 protein: CASSDTGSSETQYF; CDR3 DNA: TGCGCCAGCAGCGACACAGGTAGTAGTGAGACCCAGTACTTC
V gene: TRBV2; D gene: TRBD1; J gene: TRBJ2-1; clone size: -; CDR3 protein: CASQTGQGPYNEQFF; CDR3 DNA: TGTGCCAGCCAGACGGGACAGGGTCCTTACAATGAGCAGTTCTTC
V gene: TRBV19; D gene: -; J gene: TRBJ2-1; clone size: once; CDR3 protein: CASKSGAGYNEQFF; CDR3 DNA: TGTGCCAGTAAATCCGGAGCGGGCTACAATGAGCAGTTCTTC
V gene: TRBV6-5; D gene: -; J gene: TRBJ1-2; clone size: -; CDR3 protein: CASSYRSGSYGYTF; CDR3 DNA: TGTGCCAGCAGTTACCGTTCAGGAAGCTATGGCTACACCTTC
V gene: TRBV5-4; D gene: TRBD1; J gene: TRBJ1-1; clone size: -; CDR3 protein: CASSWIGTANTEAFF; CDR3 DNA: TGTGCCAGCAGCTGGATCGGGACAGCGAACACTGAAGCTTTCTTT
V gene: TRBV5-4; D gene: TRBD1; J gene: TRBJ1-1; clone size: -; CDR3 protein: CASSEGQGPGGTEAFF; CDR3 DNA: TGTGCCAGCAGCGAAGGACAGGGGCCCGGTGGCACTGAAGCTTTCTTT
V gene: TRBV11-1; D gene: TRBD2; J gene: TRBJ2-3; clone size: once; CDR3 protein: CASSRGLGYTDTQYF; CDR3 DNA: TGTGCCAGCAGCCGCGGACTAGGTTACACAGATACGCAGTATTTT
V gene: TRBV9; D gene: -; J gene: TRBJ2-3; clone size: -; CDR3 protein: CASSTGTSPTDAQYF; CDR3 DNA: TGTGCCAGCAGCACCGGGACTTCTCCCACAGATGCGCAGTATTTT